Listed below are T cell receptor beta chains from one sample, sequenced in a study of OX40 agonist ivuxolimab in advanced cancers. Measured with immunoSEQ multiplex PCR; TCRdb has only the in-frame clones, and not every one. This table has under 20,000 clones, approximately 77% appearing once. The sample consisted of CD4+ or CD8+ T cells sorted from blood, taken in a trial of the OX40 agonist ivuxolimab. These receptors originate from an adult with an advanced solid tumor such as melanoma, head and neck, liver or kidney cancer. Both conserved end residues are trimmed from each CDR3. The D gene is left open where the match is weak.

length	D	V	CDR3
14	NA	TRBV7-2	ASSPPVVLPNYGYT
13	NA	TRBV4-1	ASSLVGDTNQPQH
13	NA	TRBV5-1	ASSLGTSSGYEQY
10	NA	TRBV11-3	ASSLSLAGQY
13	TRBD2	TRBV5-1	ASSLASGGTDTQY
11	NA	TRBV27	ASSDNPNTEAF
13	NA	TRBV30	AWSVRGFSNQPQH
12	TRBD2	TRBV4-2	ASSLGTSGYEQY
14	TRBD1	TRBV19	ASSTGQGNLEYEQY
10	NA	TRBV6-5	ASSIPTGELF
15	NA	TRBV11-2	ASSLGQWLGGNTEAF
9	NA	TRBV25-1	ASSYLYEQY
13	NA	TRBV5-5	ASSLGAGVSDGYT
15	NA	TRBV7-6	ASSLSSGRPLTGELF
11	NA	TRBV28	ASSSIGAEKLF
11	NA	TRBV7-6	ASSLEINYGYT
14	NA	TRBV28	ASSLLNLGPDYGYT
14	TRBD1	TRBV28	ASRDLGQGGVTEAF
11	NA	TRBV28	ASSRQVNQPQH
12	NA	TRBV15	ATSSGTGTIEAF
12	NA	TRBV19	ASSRGNPSYEQY
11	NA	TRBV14	ASSQGRYNEQF
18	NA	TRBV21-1	ASNDKENRRQTDSTGELF
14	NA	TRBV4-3	ASSPDVYAPTGELF
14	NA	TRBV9	ASNDGAPSNTGELF
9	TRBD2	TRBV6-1	ASSGTSGKV
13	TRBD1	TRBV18	ASSPPHRGLAEAF
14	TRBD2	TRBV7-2	ASSLGAGGPQETQY
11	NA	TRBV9	ASSVAGEYEQY
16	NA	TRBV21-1	ASSKALRGAGGSHEQY
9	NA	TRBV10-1	ASSDGREAF
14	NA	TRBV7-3	ASSLAVSAPGTEAF
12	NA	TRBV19	ASSMVGTNEKLF
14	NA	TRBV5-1	ASSPSPGQGSDTQY
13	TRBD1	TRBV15	ATSRVGTGNYGYT
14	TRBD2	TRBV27	ASSLSGLAYINEQF
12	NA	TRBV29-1	SVALQGLPYEQY
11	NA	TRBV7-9	ASSSPSRNGLF
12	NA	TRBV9	ASSVVGESNEQY
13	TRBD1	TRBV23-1	ASIVPGQGANEQF
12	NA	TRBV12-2	ASRPPALTGELF
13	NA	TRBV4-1	ASSQDQRQVYEQY
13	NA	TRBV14	ASSQAGFGTDTQY
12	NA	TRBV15	ATSRDRNTGELF
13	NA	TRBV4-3	ASSQDQGTPYEQY